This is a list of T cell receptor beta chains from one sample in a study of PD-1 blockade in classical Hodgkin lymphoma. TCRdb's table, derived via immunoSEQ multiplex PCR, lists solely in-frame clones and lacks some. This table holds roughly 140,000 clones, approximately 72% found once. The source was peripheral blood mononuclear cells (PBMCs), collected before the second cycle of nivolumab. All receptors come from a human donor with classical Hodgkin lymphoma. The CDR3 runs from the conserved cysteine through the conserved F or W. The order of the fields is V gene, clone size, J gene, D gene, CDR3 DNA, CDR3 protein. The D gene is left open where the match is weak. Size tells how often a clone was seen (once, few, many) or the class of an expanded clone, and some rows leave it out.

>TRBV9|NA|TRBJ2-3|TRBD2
TGTGCCAGCAGCGAGGGACTAGCGGCCCAGTATTTT
CASSEGLAAQYF
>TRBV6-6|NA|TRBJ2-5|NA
TGTGCCAGCAGTTACGGGGAAGAGACCCAGTACTTC
CASSYGEETQYF
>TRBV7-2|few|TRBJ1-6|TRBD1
TGTGCCAGCAGCTCGGACAGGGTCTCACCCCTCCACTTT
CASSSDRVSPLHF
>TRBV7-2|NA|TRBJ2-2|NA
TGTGCCAGCAGCTTAGGGTGGGGCTGGAACACCGGGGAGCTGTTTTTT
CASSLGWGWNTGELFF
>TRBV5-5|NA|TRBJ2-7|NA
TGTGCCAGCAGCCTCGCCCCGGGGCCGTACGAGCAGTACTTC
CASSLAPGPYEQYF
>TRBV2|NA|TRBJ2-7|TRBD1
TGTGCCAGACAGGGGGCAGGGCGAAACGAGCAGTACTTC
CARQGAGRNEQYF
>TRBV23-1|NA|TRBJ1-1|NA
TGCGCCAGCAGTCAATCGCGTAGGGGGTCCACTGAAGCTTTCTTT
CASSQSRRGSTEAFF
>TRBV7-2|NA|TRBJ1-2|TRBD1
TGTGCCAGCGCGTTGACAGGGGGCTATGGCTACACCTTC
CASALTGGYGYTF
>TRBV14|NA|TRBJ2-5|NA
TGTGCCAGCAGCCCCTCGTGGGGTTCTGGTGAGACCCAGTACTTC
CASSPSWGSGETQYF
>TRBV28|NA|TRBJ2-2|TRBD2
TGTGCCAGCAGCCCAAGCGGGATTGGTGGCGGGGAGCTGTTTTTT
CASSPSGIGGGELFF
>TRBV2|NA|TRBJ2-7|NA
TGTGCCAGCAGAGCCCGGACCCTCCGCGAATACGAGCAGTACTTC
CASRARTLREYEQYF
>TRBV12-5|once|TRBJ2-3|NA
TGTGCTAGTGCCACGACAGGGACTAGCACAGATACGCAGTATTTT
CASATTGTSTDTQYF
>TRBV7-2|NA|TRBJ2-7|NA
TGTGCCAGCAGCTTTGGACAGACCCTACGATGGAACTTC
CASSFGQTLRWNF
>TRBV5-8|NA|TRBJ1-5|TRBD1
TGTGCCAGCAGCTTGGGTCAGGGGGGCGGCCAGCCCCAGCATTTT
CASSLGQGGGQPQHF
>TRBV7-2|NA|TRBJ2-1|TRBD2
TGTGCCAGCAGCCCGAGGACTAGCGGTTACAATGAGCAGTTCTTC
CASSPRTSGYNEQFF
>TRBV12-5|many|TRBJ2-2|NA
TGTGCTAGTGGTTTGGTACTGGGCGGTACCGGGGAGCTGTTTTTT
CASGLVLGGTGELFF
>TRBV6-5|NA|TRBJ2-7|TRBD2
TGTGCCAGCAGCCCAGGGAGGGGCGGCTACGAGCAGTACTTC
CASSPGRGGYEQYF
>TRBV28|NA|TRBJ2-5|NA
TGTGCCAGCAGTTTAGGGCAGCTCCAAGAGACCCAGTACTTC
CASSLGQLQETQYF
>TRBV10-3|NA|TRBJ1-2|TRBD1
TGTGCCATCAGTGAGTCCATCATAAGACAGGGGTTCTATGGCTACACCTTC
CAISESIIRQGFYGYTF
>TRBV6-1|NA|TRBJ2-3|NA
TGTGCCAGCAGTGAAGTTCTGGATACGCAGTATTTT
CASSEVLDTQYF
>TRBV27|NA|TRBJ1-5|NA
TGTGCCAGCAGTCCACGACAGGAAACCTATAGCAATCAGCCCCAGCATTTT
CASSPRQETYSNQPQHF
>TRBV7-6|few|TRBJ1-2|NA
TGTGCCAGCAGCTTAATCCCGGACGGCGTCTATGGCTACACCTTC
CASSLIPDGVYGYTF
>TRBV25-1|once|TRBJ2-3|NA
TGTGCCAGCAGTGAAAGGACCGGGTCAGATACGCAGTATTTT
CASSERTGSDTQYF
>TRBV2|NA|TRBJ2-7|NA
TGTGCCAGCAGTGGGGACCCCTACGAGCAGTACTTC
CASSGDPYEQYF
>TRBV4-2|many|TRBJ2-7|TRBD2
TGTGCCAGCAGCCTCGATGCTAGCGGGGTTTTACGCGGGCAGTACTTC
CASSLDASGVLRGQYF
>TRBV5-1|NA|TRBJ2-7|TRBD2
TGCGCCAGCAGCGCCGGACTAGCGGGAGCAGACGAGCAGTACTTC
CASSAGLAGADEQYF
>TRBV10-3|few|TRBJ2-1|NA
TGTGCCATCAGTGAGTCGGGGGGACACAGCGAGCAGTTCTTC
CAISESGGHSEQFF
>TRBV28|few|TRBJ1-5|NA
TGTGCCAGCAGTTTTGACCCCAATCAGCCCCAGCATTTT
CASSFDPNQPQHF
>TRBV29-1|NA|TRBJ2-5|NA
TGCAGCCTCCGACTAGGGGGAAGCCAAGAGACCCAGTACTTC
CSLRLGGSQETQYF
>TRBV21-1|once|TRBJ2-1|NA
TGTGCCAGCAGCAAAGTGTGCACTAGCGGCCACAATGAGCAGTTCTTC
CASSKVCTSGHNEQFF
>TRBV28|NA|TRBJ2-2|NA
TGTGCCAGCAGTTTATGGGAGAAAACCGGGGAGCTGTTTTTT
CASSLWEKTGELFF
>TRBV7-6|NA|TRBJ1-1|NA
TGTGCCAGCAGCCCAGCAGTCTTGACCACTGAAGCTTTCTTT
CASSPAVLTTEAFF
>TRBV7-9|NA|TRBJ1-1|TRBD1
TGTGCCAGCAGCCATCAGGGGGCAGCTGAAGCTTTCTTT
CASSHQGAAEAFF
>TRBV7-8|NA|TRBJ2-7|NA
TGTGCCAGCAGCTTAGTGGTCTGGGAGCAGTACTTC
CASSLVVWEQYF
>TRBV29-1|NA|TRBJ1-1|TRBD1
TGCAGCGTAGACAGGGGACAGTTCACTGAAGCTTTCTTT
CSVDRGQFTEAFF
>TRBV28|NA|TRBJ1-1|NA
TGTGCCAGCAGTTTACCCGGCGGCCTGAACACTGAAGCTTTCTTT
CASSLPGGLNTEAFF
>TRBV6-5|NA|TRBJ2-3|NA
TGTGCCAGCAGTTACTCTGAGCGGCCTAGCACAGATACGCAGTATTTT
CASSYSERPSTDTQYF
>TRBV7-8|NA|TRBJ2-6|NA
TGTGCCAGCAGCCCAACAGGATTCTCTGGGGCCAACGTCCTGACTTTC
CASSPTGFSGANVLTF
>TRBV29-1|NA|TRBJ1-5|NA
TGCAGCGTTGTTGGGGACTACAATCAGCCCCAGCATTTT
CSVVGDYNQPQHF
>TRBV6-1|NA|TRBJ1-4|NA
TGTGCCAGCACCGCCAACGGGCACCCCAATGAAAAACTGTTTTTT
CASTANGHPNEKLFF
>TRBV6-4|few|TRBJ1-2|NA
TGTGCCAGCAGTATCGCGCCACAGGGATATGGCTACACCTTC
CASSIAPQGYGYTF
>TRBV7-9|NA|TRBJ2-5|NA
TGTGCCAGCAGTCCCCCCCAAGGGCAAGAGACCCAGTACTTC
CASSPPQGQETQYF
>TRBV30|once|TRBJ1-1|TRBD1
TGTGCCTGGAGTCTTCCTCGGACAGGGGGGGCTGAAGCTTTCTTT
CAWSLPRTGGAEAFF
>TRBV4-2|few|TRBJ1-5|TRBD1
TGTGCCAGCAGCCAAGATCGACAGGGTGGCCAGCCCCAGCATTTT
CASSQDRQGGQPQHF
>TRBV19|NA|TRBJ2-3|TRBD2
TGTGCCAGTAGGACTAGCGGAGAAGGCACAGATACGCAGTATTTT
CASRTSGEGTDTQYF
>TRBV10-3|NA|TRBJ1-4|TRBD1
TGTGCCATCAGTGGGACAGGGCCTAATGAAAAACTGTTTTTT
CAISGTGPNEKLFF